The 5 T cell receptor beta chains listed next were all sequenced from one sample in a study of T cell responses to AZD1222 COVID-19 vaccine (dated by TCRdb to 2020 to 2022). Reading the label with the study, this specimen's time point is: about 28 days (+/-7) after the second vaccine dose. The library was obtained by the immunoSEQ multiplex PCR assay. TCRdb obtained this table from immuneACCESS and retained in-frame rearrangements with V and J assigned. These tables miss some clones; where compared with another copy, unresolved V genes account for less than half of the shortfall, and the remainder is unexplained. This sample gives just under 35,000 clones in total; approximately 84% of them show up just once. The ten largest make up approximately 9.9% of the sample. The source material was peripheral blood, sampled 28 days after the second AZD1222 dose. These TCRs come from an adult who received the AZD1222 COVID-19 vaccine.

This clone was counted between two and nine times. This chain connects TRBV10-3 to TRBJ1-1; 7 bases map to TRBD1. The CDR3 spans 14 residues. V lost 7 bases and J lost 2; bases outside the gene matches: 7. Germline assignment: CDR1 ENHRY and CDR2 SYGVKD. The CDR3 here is CAINPTGKNTEAFF. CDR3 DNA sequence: TGTGCCATCAACCCGACAGGGAAAAACACTGAAGCTTTCTTT.

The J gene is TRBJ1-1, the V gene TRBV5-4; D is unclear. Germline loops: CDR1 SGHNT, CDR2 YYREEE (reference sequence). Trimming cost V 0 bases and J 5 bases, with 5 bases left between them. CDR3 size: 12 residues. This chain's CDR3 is CASSLVPTEAFF. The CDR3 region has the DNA TGTGCCAGCAGCTTGGTTCCGACTGAAGCTTTCTTT.

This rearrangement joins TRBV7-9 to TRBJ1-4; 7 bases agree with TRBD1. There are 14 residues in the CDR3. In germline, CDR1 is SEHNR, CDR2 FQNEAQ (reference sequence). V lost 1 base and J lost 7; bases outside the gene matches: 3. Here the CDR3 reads CASSLGQGGEKLFF. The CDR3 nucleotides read TGTGCCAGCAGCTTAGGACAGGGTGGTGAAAAACTGTTTTTT. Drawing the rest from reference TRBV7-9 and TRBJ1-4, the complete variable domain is DTGVSQNPRHKITKRGQNVTFRCDPISEHNRLYWYRQTLGQGPEFLTYFQNEAQLEKSRLLSDRFSAERPKGSFSTLEIQRTEQGDSAMYLCASSLGQGGEKLFFGSGTQLSVL.

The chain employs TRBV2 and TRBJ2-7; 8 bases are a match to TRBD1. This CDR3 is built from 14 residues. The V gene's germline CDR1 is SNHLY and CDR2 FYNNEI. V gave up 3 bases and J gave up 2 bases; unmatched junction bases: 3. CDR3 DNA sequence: TGTGCCAGCAGTGAGGGGGGACAGGCCTACGAGCAGTACTTC. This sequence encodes CASSEGGQAYEQYF.

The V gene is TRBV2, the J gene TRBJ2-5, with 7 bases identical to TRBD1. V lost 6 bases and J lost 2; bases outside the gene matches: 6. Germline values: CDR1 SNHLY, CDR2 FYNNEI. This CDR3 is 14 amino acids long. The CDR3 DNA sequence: TGTGCCAGCAGAAGGGACAGTCAGCAAGAGACCCAGTACTTC. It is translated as CASRRDSQQETQYF.